This T cell receptor beta chain derives from a study of technical replicates of blood from several donors. The data were produced by immunoSEQ multiplex PCR, yet TCRdb's version contains in-frame clones alone and is incomplete. Among under 85,000 clones listed, approximately 93% were seen once. The origin of this receptor is a human donor in good health. Sequences were obtained from T cells isolated from PBMCs.

The DNA of the CDR3 is TGCGCCAGCAGCCCTACCGACAGGGAAGCACTCTACGAGCAGTACTTC. Translation gives CASSPTDREALYEQYF. The gene calls are TRBV4-3 and TRBJ2-7, with 7 nucleotides matching TRBD1. From germline, CDR1 is LGHNA and CDR2 YSLEER. The V gene end was trimmed by 4 bases and the J gene end by 3 bases; junction bases not matched to a gene: 12. The CDR3 totals 16 residues.